A single T cell receptor beta chain is shown here with its context. Its target is unknown. Some clones are missing from TCRdb's copy, which holds only in-frame ones; the method was immunoSEQ multiplex PCR. The sample holds roughly 150,000 clones, 85% to 90% seen once. The data derive from a study of cytomegalovirus exposure and HLA in healthy donors. Germline V CDR1 and CDR2: SGHTS, YDEGEE. J gave up 7 bases and V 1 base, and 5 bases lay outside the gene matches. The CDR3 loop spans 14 amino acids. Study results and limitations: Many donors shared some public TCRs, even though most TCR sequences were rare. Confirmation was obtained in vitro that a few CMV-associated chains are specific for CMV antigens. Cytomegalovirus-associated status was assigned to some 160 TCR beta chains.

While the first cohort had around 700 subjects, the donors belonged to the separate validation cohort of about 130 subjects. This receptor was identified in a woman aged 18-35 years in good health and CMV-seropositive. The rearrangement joins TRBV5-8 to TRBJ2-7, with TRBD1 matching 10 bases. The sequenced sample was PBMCs. The CDR3 DNA is TGTGCCAGCAGCTTGCGACAGGGGGCTAGAGAGCAGTACTTC. Translated, it gives CASSLRQGAREQYF.